The T cell receptor (beta chain) described here comes from a study of shared clonotypes between healthy human individuals. Whole-study results and caveats: Incompleteness in sorted-subset sequencing, despite large depth, was shown by rarefaction. Non-shared clonotypes showed lower generation probabilities than clonotypes common to all four donors.

In this sample, this clone turned up once. Its specificity is not known. The sample contains more than one DNA sequence encoding this CDR3. The repertoire was sequenced with immunoSEQ multiplex PCR; TCRdb's copy has only in-frame clones and lacks some. The sample yields 2 million to 2.5 million clones, 95% seen once. The CDR3 sequence is 14 residues long. Per germline, CDR1 MDHEN and CDR2 SYDVKM. Between the trimmed V and J ends, which lost 4 bases and 1 base, there was a span of 10 bases. The sample was naive CD4+ T cells sorted from blood. Noted subset: CD45RA+ positively selected. The chain uses TRBV28 and TRBJ1-1, with D unresolved. This clonotype was sampled from a man aged 18 to 30 in good health. This CDR3 is CASSSPSENTEAFF. The CDR3 DNA follows: TGTGCCAGCAGTTCGCCCTCTGAGAACACTGAAGCTTTCTTT.